This T cell receptor beta chain is from a study of radiation and T cells in renal cell carcinoma. The method was immunoSEQ multiplex PCR; TCRdb's version includes in-frame clones alone and lacks a portion of them. Of approximately 140,000 clones in the sample, around four fifths were seen once. As to time point: baseline pretreatment blood. Treatment described: 15 Gy SBRT to primary tumor, nephrectomy 4 weeks later. This clone appeared a single time. With 7 bases removed from V and 2 bases from J, the gap between germline ends came to 18 bases. This CDR3 spans 15 amino acids. The germline gives CDR1 MDHEN, CDR2 SYDVKM.

The rearrangement uses TRBV28 and TRBJ2-7; D ambiguous. The source was blood, collected from a patient whose treatment included radiotherapy and nephrectomy. This TCR derives from a woman between 45 and 60 years old with renal cell carcinoma. The CDR3 spells CASTPSIGPAYEQYF. The CDR3 nucleotides read TGTGCCAGCACGCCAAGCATCGGGCCCGCCTACGAGCAGTACTTC.